Listed below are T cell receptor beta chains from one sample, sequenced in a study of OX40 agonist ivuxolimab in advanced cancers. Some clones are missing from TCRdb's copy, which holds only in-frame ones; the method was immunoSEQ multiplex PCR. The sample holds about 16,000 clones; roughly 86% are singletons and the top ten take approximately 0.7%. The sample in question was CD4+ or CD8+ T cells sorted from blood, obtained in a trial of the OX40 agonist ivuxolimab. These receptors came from an adult with an advanced solid tumor such as melanoma, head and neck, liver or kidney cancer. CDR3s include the opening cysteine and the closing phenylalanine or tryptophan. D genes are given only for firm matches. A clone size is listed for some rows: how often the clone was seen (once, few, many), or a class if it is expanded.

TRBV7-8	.	TRBD1	TRBJ1-1	CASSFRDRRPNTEAFF	TGTGCCAGCAGCTTCCGGGACAGAAGACCGAACACTGAAGCTTTCTTT
TRBV5-4	.	.	TRBJ2-5	CASSRSSDILQETQYF	TGTGCCAGCAGCCGCTCTAGCGACATTTTGCAGGAGACCCAGTACTTC
TRBV5-1	.	.	TRBJ1-1	CASSLSWGTEAFF	TGCGCCAGCAGCTTGTCGTGGGGCACTGAAGCTTTCTTT
TRBV29-1	.	TRBD1	TRBJ2-3	CSARQGGTDTQYF	TGCAGCGCACGACAGGGAGGCACAGATACGCAGTATTTT
TRBV6-1	.	TRBD1	TRBJ1-4	CASRTGVGGEKLFF	TGTGCCAGCAGGACAGGGGTCGGTGGTGAAAAACTGTTTTTT
TRBV7-2	.	.	TRBJ2-1	CASSLDARYNEQFF	TGTGCCAGCAGCTTAGATGCCCGTTACAATGAGCAGTTCTTC
TRBV4-1	.	TRBD1	TRBJ2-5	CASSPTGQPLETQYF	TGCGCCAGCAGCCCGACGGGACAGCCCCTCGAGACCCAGTACTTC
TRBV27	.	TRBD2	TRBJ2-7	CASRAWGLPSYEQYF	TGTGCCAGCAGGGCCTGGGGACTACCCTCCTACGAGCAGTACTTC
TRBV30	.	TRBD2	TRBJ2-1	CAWQSPFLAGGGQFF	TGTGCCTGGCAGAGTCCGTTTCTAGCGGGAGGGGGGCAGTTCTTC
TRBV19	.	.	TRBJ2-2	CASSDPGELFF	TGTGCCAGTAGTGACCCCGGGGAGCTGTTTTTT
TRBV7-2	.	.	TRBJ1-5	CASNSTGEYSNQPQHF	TGTGCCAGCAACTCCACTGGGGAGTATAGCAATCAGCCCCAGCATTTT
TRBV6-5	medium-sized	.	TRBJ2-2	CASSWATGELFF	TGTGCCAGCAGTTGGGCTACTGGGGAGCTGTTTTTT
TRBV9	.	TRBD2	TRBJ2-3	CASSAGLAGGTDTQYF	TGTGCCAGCAGCGCCGGACTAGCGGGGGGCACAGATACGCAGTATTTT
TRBV6-1	.	.	TRBJ1-5	CASRTPGSNQPQHF	TGTGCCAGCAGAACCCCCGGGAGCAATCAGCCCCAGCATTTT
TRBV7-8	few	TRBD1	TRBJ1-1	CASSSQGTSTEAFF	TGTGCCAGCAGCTCACAGGGGACCTCAACTGAAGCTTTCTTT
TRBV7-8	.	.	TRBJ1-5	CASSLAPGLAQPQHF	TGTGCCAGCAGCTTAGCGCCGGGGTTGGCGCAGCCCCAGCATTTT
TRBV18	.	.	TRBJ2-1	CASSPTYNEQFF	TGTGCCAGCTCACCAACCTACAATGAGCAGTTCTTC
TRBV5-1	.	.	TRBJ1-4	CASSLFGDSNEKLFF	TGCGCCAGCAGCTTGTTTGGAGACTCTAATGAAAAACTGTTTTTT
TRBV4-1	few	.	TRBJ2-3	CASSQDWSTGTRKYF	TGCGCCAGCAGCCAAGATTGGTCCACGGGAACTAGAAAGTATTTT
TRBV10-3	.	TRBD2	TRBJ2-1	CATTPSGSSYNEQFF	TGTGCCACGACGCCAAGCGGGAGCTCCTACAATGAGCAGTTCTTC
TRBV2	.	.	TRBJ1-1	CASSPYQMNTEAFF	TGTGCCAGCAGCCCATATCAAATGAACACTGAAGCTTTCTTT
TRBV9	.	.	TRBJ2-1	CASSVGGTRAHNEQFF	TGTGCCAGCAGCGTAGGGGGTACCCGGGCCCACAATGAGCAGTTCTTC
TRBV30	.	TRBD1	TRBJ1-5	CAQTPGQGRRKANQPQHF	TGTGCCCAAACCCCGGGACAGGGGAGAAGAAAGGCAAATCAGCCCCAGCATTTT
TRBV5-5	once	TRBD1	TRBJ2-2	CASSLQGASGELFF	TGTGCCAGCAGCTTGCAGGGGGCGTCCGGGGAGCTGTTTTTT
TRBV5-1	.	TRBD1	TRBJ2-4	CASSFGVGQGAAAKNIQYF	TGCGCCAGCAGCTTTGGGGTGGGACAGGGGGCGGCGGCCAAAAACATTCAGTACTTC
TRBV11-2	.	TRBD1	TRBJ2-5	CASSRGTGTMETQYF	TGTGCCAGCAGCCGAGGGACAGGTACTATGGAGACCCAGTACTTC
TRBV10-2	.	TRBD2	TRBJ2-7	CASSGRDLRTSGSEQYF	TGCGCCAGCAGTGGCCGGGACCTACGGACTAGCGGGAGCGAGCAGTACTTC
TRBV5-6	.	.	TRBJ1-4	CASSQSGRNNEKLFF	TGTGCCAGCAGCCAATCGGGACGGAATAATGAAAAACTGTTTTTT
TRBV6-1	once	TRBD2	TRBJ2-1	CATGSGRVSYNEQFF	TGTGCCACCGGTAGCGGGAGAGTCTCCTACAATGAGCAGTTCTTC
TRBV19	.	.	TRBJ2-7	CASSIGPGRLNEQYF	TGTGCCAGTAGTATTGGTCCGGGAAGATTAAACGAGCAGTACTTC
TRBV6-1	.	.	TRBJ2-3	CASSEMGSAPDTQYF	TGTGCCAGCAGTGAAATGGGATCAGCCCCCGATACGCAGTATTTT
TRBV9	.	.	TRBJ2-2	CASSLYPGELFF	TGTGCCAGCAGCCTATACCCCGGGGAGCTGTTTTTT
TRBV28	.	.	TRBJ1-4	CASSLGTTNEKLFF	TGTGCCAGCAGTTTGGGGACCACTAATGAAAAACTGTTTTTT
TRBV10-3	.	.	TRBJ1-5	CAISESWAGNQPQHF	TGTGCCATCAGTGAGTCGTGGGCTGGGAATCAGCCCCAGCATTTT
TRBV2	.	.	TRBJ2-5	CASSSQQEQETQYF	TGTGCCAGCAGTTCACAGCAGGAACAAGAGACCCAGTACTTC
TRBV7-8	few	.	TRBJ1-2	CASSPGGDYGYTF	TGTGCCAGCAGCCCTGGGGGGGACTATGGCTACACCTTC
TRBV10-1	.	.	TRBJ2-2	CASSKAANTGELFF	TGCGCCAGCAGTAAGGCGGCTAACACCGGGGAGCTGTTTTTT
TRBV6-5	.	.	TRBJ2-2	CASSEPRRTGELFF	TGTGCCAGCAGTGAGCCTAGGAGAACCGGGGAGCTGTTTTTT